Listed here are 6 T cell receptor beta chains from one sample, sequenced in a study of cytomegalovirus exposure and HLA in healthy donors. Primers for the PCR totalled 60 Vbeta and 13 Jbeta. Clones were read by immunoSEQ multiplex PCR, and TCRdb kept only the in-frame ones, dropping some. The sample consists of over 150,000 clones, roughly 80% of them appearing once. Material: PBMCs. The receptors were sampled from a boy younger than 10 in good health and CMV-seronegative.

The chain is built from TRBV11-2 and TRBJ2-1, with TRBD1 as a possible D gene (5 bases). V was trimmed by 6 bases and J by 6 bases, leaving 18 bases between them. Germline values: CDR1 SGHAT, CDR2 FQNNGV. This CDR3 comprises 15 residues. The CDR3 DNA reads as TGTGCCAGCAGTCCTCCGGTAGGGGCTATCAATGAGCAGTTCTTC. Protein sequence: CASSPPVGAINEQFF.

CDR3 coding DNA: TGTGCCAGCTCTCCGACCTCGGGGGGCCGTGAGACCCAGTACTTC. Its protein is CASSPTSGGRETQYF. The chain recombines TRBV18 with TRBJ2-5; TRBD2 is a possible D gene (7 bases). Trimming removed 6 bases from V and 5 bases from J, with 19 bases in between. Germline CDR1 reads KGHSH; CDR2 reads LQKENI. This CDR3 is 15 amino acids long.

The chain links TRBV19 to TRBJ2-1; TRBD2 matches 7 bases. Germline V gene sequence: CDR1 LNHDA, CDR2 SQIVND (reference sequence). Germline trimming cut 6 bases from V and 0 bases from J; bases unmatched to any gene: 11. This CDR3 has 17 amino acids. CDR3 sequence: CASSINIAGSSYNEQFF. In nucleotides, the CDR3 is TGTGCCAGTAGCATAAATATAGCGGGTAGCTCCTACAATGAGCAGTTCTTC. Based on the CDR3 plus reference TRBV19 and TRBJ2-1, the full variable domain is DGGITQSPKYLFRKEGQNVTLSCEQNLNHDAMYWYRQDPGQGLRLIYYSQIVNDFQKGDIAEGYSVSREKKESFPLTVTSAQKNPTAFYLCASSINIAGSSYNEQFFGPGTRLTVL.

The rearrangement links TRBV10-2 to TRBJ2-1; weak D call: TRBD2 (6 bases). This CDR3 is built from 14 residues. Germline V gives CDR1 WSHSY, CDR2 SAAADI. Trimming cost V 4 bases and J 3 bases, with 10 bases left between them. CDR3 bases: TGCGCCAGCAGTGGTGCGGGGTTCTACAATGAGCAGTTCTTC. Translated, it gives CASSGAGFYNEQFF.

The chain has TRBV30 and TRBJ1-4, with 7 positions matching TRBD1. V was clipped by 7 bases and J by 6 bases; unmatched bases: 11. The CDR3 covers 14 residues. Germline V lookup: CDR1 GTSNPN, CDR2 SVGIG (reference sequence). CDR3 protein: CASPQGGSDEKLFF. CDR3 DNA: TGTGCCTCCCCCCAGGGGGGCTCAGATGAAAAACTGTTTTTT.

The chain carries TRBV28 and TRBJ1-2; D is possibly TRBD1 (6 bases). The CDR3 is made up of 17 amino acids. V was cut by 2 bases and J by 9 bases, with 25 bases left in between. Germline V gives CDR1 MDHEN, CDR2 SYDVKM. The CDR3, as DNA: TGTGCCAGCAGTTTAGCTAGGGAGGGGGGTCGATTGCCACGCTACACCTTC. This gives the protein CASSLAREGGRLPRYTF.